This T cell receptor (beta chain) was sequenced in a study of T cell repertoires in cytomegalovirus infection. Study-wide results and caveats: Carriage of CMV together with the relevant HLA was identifiable through cumulative public TCR beta family frequency.

Details on this clonotype: What it binds is unknown.

V was cut by 4 bases and J by 0 bases, with 19 bases left in between. In germline, CDR1 is MNHNY, CDR2 SVGAGI (reference sequence). This CDR3 is built from 18 residues. TCRdb analysed the reads with MiXCR anew, one entry per CDR3 protein. The sample lists 400,000 or so distinct CDR3 sequences, roughly 30% occurring once. The receptor was derived from a human donor in good health (CMV status not recorded). Some clones in this sample may be carry-over from other donors' samples. Sequencing was carried out using PBMCs. This rearrangement joins TRBV6-6 to TRBJ1-3; D gene unclear. CDR3 in amino acids: CASSSRVPLNVSGNTIYF. Here the CDR3 DNA reads TGTGCCAGCAGTTCCCGTGTCCCCCTTAATGTCTCTGGAAACACCATATATTTT.